The T cell receptor (beta chain) under discussion was sequenced for a study of T cell repertoires in cytomegalovirus infection. Study at large: CMV epitopes that were recently identified and HLA-C-restricted were used alongside well-studied HLA-B-restricted ones. Public signatures in TCR beta pointed to CMV infection and matching HLA type. Study results and limitations: Ex vivo, HLA-C-restricted CMV-specific TCR beta clonotypes prevailed over the rest of the response. Identification of carriers of CMV plus the relevant HLA was achieved through cumulative public TCR beta family frequency.

This clonotype was counted a few times. Its antigen is as yet unknown. A single record per CDR3 protein comes from TCRdb applying MiXCR to the reads. The table shows 700,000 to 850,000 distinct CDR3 sequences, with roughly 33% occurring only once. This receptor was identified in a human donor in good health (CMV status not recorded). Some clones in this sample may be carry-over from other donors' samples. Source: cultured CD8+ T cells from PBMCs, taken from culture after CMV antigen stimulation.

The DNA of the CDR3 is TGTGCCAGCAGCCCTAGTCCCGGGACTCTGTTCACTGGGGCCAACGTCCTGACTTTC. Translating it yields CASSPSPGTLFTGANVLTF. The chain carries TRBV7-8 and TRBJ2-6, with D maybe TRBD2 (6 bases). Germline CDR1 and CDR2: SGHVS and FQNEAQ. The CDR3 has 19 residues. V shed 5 bases and J shed 2 bases, with 22 bases lying between them.